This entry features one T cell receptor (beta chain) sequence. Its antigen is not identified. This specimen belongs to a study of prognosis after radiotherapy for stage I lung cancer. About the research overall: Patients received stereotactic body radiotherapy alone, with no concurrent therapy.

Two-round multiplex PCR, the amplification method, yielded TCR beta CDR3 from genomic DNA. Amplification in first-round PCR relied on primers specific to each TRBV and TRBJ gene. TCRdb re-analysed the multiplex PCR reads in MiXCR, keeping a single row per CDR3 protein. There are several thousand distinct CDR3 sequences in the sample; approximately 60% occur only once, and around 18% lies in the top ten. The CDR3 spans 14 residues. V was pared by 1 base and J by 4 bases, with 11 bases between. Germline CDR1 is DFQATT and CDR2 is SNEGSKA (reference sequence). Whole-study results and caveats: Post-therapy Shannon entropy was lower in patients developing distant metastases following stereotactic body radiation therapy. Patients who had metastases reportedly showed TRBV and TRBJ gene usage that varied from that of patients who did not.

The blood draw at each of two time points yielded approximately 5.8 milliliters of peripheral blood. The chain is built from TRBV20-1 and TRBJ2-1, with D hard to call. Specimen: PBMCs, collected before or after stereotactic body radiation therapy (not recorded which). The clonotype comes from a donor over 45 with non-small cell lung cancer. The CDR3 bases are TGCAGTGCTAGAGTACCAGTGTCTTACAATGAGCAGTTCTTC. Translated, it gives CSARVPVSYNEQFF.